The 26 T cell receptor beta chains reported below all come from one sample, sequenced in a study of regulatory T cells in long-lasting Graves disease. Time point specified: newly diagnosed GD, antithyroid drugs for less than 3 months. From PBMCs, RNA was extracted and then used to make the TCR library. Library construction for TCR beta used iRepertoire HTBI primers and Arm-PCR of CDR3 regions. TCRdb re-called the multiplex PCR reads with MiXCR, one entry per CDR3 protein. The data contain just over 600,000 distinct CDR3 sequences, roughly 15% of them singletons. The same sample was also studied in work on T cells in Graves' hyperthyroidism and ophthalmopathy.

The sample was peripheral blood mononuclear cells (PBMCs), taken at new diagnosis, from a patient treated with antithyroid drugs. These receptors all stem from a young woman with Graves disease.

Many counts were recorded for this clonotype. This chain links TRBV7-2 with TRBJ2-5; no firm D call. The ends were cut back, 1 base at V and 0 bases at J, with 6 bases in the middle. Germline CDR1 reads SGHTA; CDR2 reads FQGNSA. The CDR3 loop spans 14 amino acids. CDR3 sequence: CASSLGTYQETQYF. The CDR3 nucleotides read TGTGCCAGCAGCTTAGGCACTTACCAAGAGACCCAGTACTTC.

This clonotype has a handful of counts. The V and J genes are TRBV6-2 or TRBV6-3 and TRBJ1-2; possible D gene TRBD1, 5 bases. This CDR3 spans 13 amino acids. Per germline, CDR1 MNHEY and CDR2 SVGEGT. Trimming removed 6 bases at V and 4 bases at J, with 12 bases between. CDR3 coding DNA: TGTGCCAGCAGAGTTCGGGGGAGCTATGGCTACACCTTC. The encoded protein is CASRVRGSYGYTF.

Turning to this clonotype: Mismatch with germline at one junction end may stem from a read error. The V gene is TRBV5-1, the J gene TRBJ2-5; D may be TRBD2 (6 bases). Looked up from germline, CDR1 is SGHRS and CDR2 is YFSETQ. The CDR3 is 16 amino acids. This chain's CDR3 is CASNLDAGSYQETQYF. CDR3 in DNA: TGCGCCAGCAACTTGGATGCGGGATCGTACCAAGAGACCCAGTACTTC.

This clonotype has just a few counts. The genes are TRBV20-1 and TRBJ2-5, with a tentative D call TRBD2 (7 bases). V was trimmed by 1 base and J by 5 bases, leaving 14 bases between them. The CDR3 consists of 14 residues. Germline values: CDR1 DFQATT, CDR2 SNEGSKA (reference sequence). CDR3 sequence: CSARGGGAKETQYF. CDR3 nucleotide sequence: TGCAGTGCTAGAGGGGGGGGGGCTAAGGAGACCCAGTACTTC.

This sequence joins TRBV3-1 and TRBJ1-2, with a tentative D call TRBD1 (5 bases). V lost 8 bases, J lost 8 bases, and 15 bases lay in between. This CDR3 has 12 amino acids. Germline V gives CDR1 LGHDT, CDR2 YNNKEL (reference sequence). The CDR3 DNA reads TGTGCCAGCTCGGGGGATATGGGGGGCTACACCTTC. It is translated as CASSGDMGGYTF.

This chain links TRBV20-1 with TRBJ2-3, with TRBD2 as a possible D gene (5 bases). The CDR3 runs to 13 residues. Germline-derived CDR1 and CDR2 are DFQATT and SNEGSKA (reference sequence). The germline V and J ends were trimmed by 2 bases and 11 bases, with 17 bases remaining between them. CDR3 coding DNA: TGCAGTGCTAGATGGGAGCTTGCGGGCCGGCAGTATTTT. Its protein product is CSARWELAGRQYF.

This clonotype came up many times. The chain links TRBV20-1 to TRBJ1-1; D is uncertain. The CDR3 runs to 12 residues. V was pared by 3 bases and J by 4 bases, with 9 bases between. Germline assignment: CDR1 DFQATT and CDR2 SNEGSKA (reference sequence). This CDR3 reads CSARFPLTEAFF. The CDR3 DNA is TGCAGTGCTAGGTTTCCGCTCACTGAAGCTTTCTTT.

This sequence joins TRBV10-3 and TRBJ2-5, with TRBD1 matching 8 bases. This CDR3 has 14 amino acids. CDR1 is ENHRY, CDR2 SYGVKD, per germline. Losses at the gene ends were 3 bases for V and 4 bases for J; bases not matched to a gene: 4. This CDR3 is CAISDRTGLETQYF. The CDR3 DNA reads TGTGCCATCAGTGACCGGACAGGGTTAGAGACCCAGTACTTC.

This clonotype has more than one count but fewer than ten. The chain recombines TRBV7-9 with TRBJ2-3, with a possible D match to TRBD2 (7 bases). The CDR3 totals 16 residues. Germline assignment: CDR1 SEHNR and CDR2 FQNEAQ (reference sequence). Trimming stripped 4 bases from V and 7 bases from J, with 21 bases between. CDR3 amino acids: CASSSLEWGGLHTQYF. The CDR3 region has the DNA TGTGCCAGCAGCTCCCTCGAGTGGGGGGGCTTGCATACGCAGTATTTT.

This clonotype showed up many times. The CDR3 region has the DNA TGTGCCAGCAGTGTTGGACAGCCAAATAGCAATCAGCCCCAGCATTTT. Protein sequence: CASSVGQPNSNQPQHF. The chain carries TRBV28 and TRBJ1-5; TRBD1 might be the D (6 bases). The CDR3 is 16 amino acids. The germline V gene encodes CDR1 MDHEN and CDR2 SYDVKM. V lost 5 bases and J 0 bases, leaving 14 bases between the germline ends.

The chain couples TRBV27 to TRBJ2-7, with TRBD2 as a possible D gene (6 bases). CDR1 and CDR2 from the germline V gene are MNHEY and SMNVEV (reference sequence). The ends were cut back, 6 bases at V and 2 bases at J, with 14 bases in the middle. The CDR3 length is 14 residues. The DNA for the CDR3 is TGTGCCAGCAGACTCTCCGGGAGTCCCTACGAGCAGTACTTC. The encoded protein is CASRLSGSPYEQYF.

The table lists this clonotype with many counts. The rearrangement joins TRBV12-3 or TRBV12-4 to TRBJ2-2; the D is unclear. V was cut by 7 bases and J by 1 base, with 7 bases left in between. The length of the CDR3 is 13 residues. The chain's CDR3 is CASTKRNTGELFF. CDR3 DNA sequence: TGTGCCAGCACCAAGAGGAACACCGGGGAGCTGTTTTTT.

This clonotype was seen at least ten times. The J gene is TRBJ2-1, the V gene TRBV28; 11 bases fit TRBD1. This CDR3 has 15 residues. Germline V CDR1 and CDR2: MDHEN, SYDVKM. With V trimmed by 7 bases and J by 9 bases, 11 bases remained unmatched. This CDR3 is CASTESGTGGVEQFF. CDR3 bases: TGTGCCAGCACTGAATCCGGGACAGGGGGGGTTGAGCAGTTCTTC.

The J gene is TRBJ2-3, the V gene TRBV18; 14 bases are shared with TRBD2. V lost 2 bases, J lost 6 bases, and 10 bases stayed unmatched. Germline-derived CDR1 and CDR2 are KGHSH and LQKENI. The CDR3 extends over 18 amino acids. CDR3 sequence (DNA): TGTGCCAGCTCACCAACTCCGGGACTAGCGGGAGCGCGGGATACGCAGTATTTT. Translating it yields CASSPTPGLAGARDTQYF.

Of note for this clonotype: With a much larger clone just one base away, this may be a read error. The rearrangement uses TRBV29-1 and TRBJ2-1; 10 bases map to TRBD1. The V gene end was trimmed by 4 bases and the J gene end by 10 bases; junction bases not matched to a gene: 7. Germline V gene lookup returns CDR1 SQVTM and CDR2 ANQGSEA. The CDR3 is 13 residues long. The DNA of the CDR3 is TGCAGCGTTGTAGGACAGGGGGGCTACGAGCAGTTCTTC. Translation gives CSVVGQGGYEQFF.

This clonotype has a handful of counts. The genes are TRBV9 and TRBJ1-2; a possible D gene is TRBD1 (5 bases). CDR1 SGDLS and CDR2 YYNGEE come from the germline V gene. Trimming removed 4 bases at V and 6 bases at J, with 13 bases between. The CDR3 is 13 amino acids. The CDR3 sequence is CASSPQGLHGYTF. As DNA, the CDR3 is TGTGCCAGCAGCCCTCAGGGACTTCATGGCTACACCTTC.

The V and J genes are TRBV5-5 and TRBJ1-2; no definite D call. V dropped 0 bases and J dropped 4 bases, with 10 bases sitting between them. There are 14 residues in the CDR3. CDR1 and CDR2 (germline): SGHKS, YYEKEE (reference sequence). The CDR3 loop reads CASSLVTAGYGYTF. CDR3 bases: TGTGCCAGCAGCTTGGTCACGGCAGGCTATGGCTACACCTTC.

This clonotype has a handful of counts. The chain employs TRBV20-1 and TRBJ1-3; weak D call: TRBD1 (5 bases). CDR1 and CDR2 from the germline V gene are DFQATT and SNEGSKA (reference sequence). This CDR3 is built from 15 residues. With 4 bases removed from V and 0 bases from J, the gap between germline ends came to 13 bases. CDR3 coding DNA: TGCAGTGCTAACCGGGACGGTATCTCTGGAAACACCATATATTTT. It specifies CSANRDGISGNTIYF.

This clonotype was picked up one time. V and J are TRBV6-1 and TRBJ2-1, with 8 nucleotides matching TRBD1. Germline trimming cut 6 bases from V and 2 bases from J; bases unmatched to any gene: 9. The germline gives CDR1 MNHNS, CDR2 SASEGT. CDR3 size: 16 residues. The CDR3 is CASRVDGTGAYNEQFF. For the CDR3, the DNA is TGTGCCAGCAGGGTGGACGGGACAGGTGCCTACAATGAGCAGTTCTTC.

This clonotype turned up a few times. V usage is TRBV18 and J usage is TRBJ2-7; D gene uncertain. Trimming cost V 0 bases and J 7 bases, with 7 bases left between them. CDR1 is KGHSH, CDR2 LQKENI, per germline. The CDR3 contains 12 residues. The CDR3: CASSPPVQEQYF. The DNA for the CDR3 is TGTGCCAGCTCACCACCCGTACAGGAGCAGTACTTC.

This clonotype occurred a few times. CDR3 bases: TGTGCCAGCAGCTTGGAGGGATGGTACGAGTTAGACGAGCAGTACTTC. Translation gives CASSLEGWYELDEQYF. The genes are TRBV5-4 and TRBJ2-7; D not certain. This CDR3 spans 16 amino acids. V gave up 0 bases and J gave up 5 bases, with 18 bases separating them. Germline assignment: CDR1 SGHNT and CDR2 YYREEE (reference sequence).

The chain has TRBV11-2 and TRBJ1-3; D call uncertain. Germline lookup yields CDR1 SGHAT and CDR2 FQNNGV. The CDR3 length is 19 residues. Trimming stripped 5 bases from V and 0 bases from J, with 23 bases between. The CDR3 DNA reads TGTGCCAGCAGCCCCCTTCCGTTCGAGCGGGGAACCTCTGGAAACACCATATATTTT. Translation gives CASSPLPFERGTSGNTIYF. Looking up the rest from reference TRBV11-2 and TRBJ1-3 gives the full variable domain: EAGVAQSPRYKIIEKRQSVAFWCNPISGHATLYWYQQILGQGPKLLIQFQNNGVVDDSQLPKDRFSAERLKGVDSTLKIQPAKLEDSAVYLCASSPLPFERGTSGNTIYFGEGSWLTVV.

At least ten counts were recorded for this clonotype. The chain's CDR3 is CASISLRGPSQETQYF. CDR3 DNA sequence: TGTGCCAGCATCTCTTTGAGGGGCCCATCCCAAGAGACCCAGTACTTC. V and J are TRBV2 and TRBJ2-5; TRBD1 or TRBD2 may be the D gene (5 bases each). Per germline, CDR1 SNHLY and CDR2 FYNNEI. Trimming stripped 7 bases from V and 1 base from J, with 19 bases between. The CDR3 totals 16 residues.

This clonotype was found a few times. The chain recombines TRBV9 with TRBJ2-7, with D perhaps matching TRBD1 (6 bases). V was clipped by 0 bases and J by 5 bases, with 12 bases between them. Germline V gene lookup returns CDR1 SGDLS and CDR2 YYNGEE. This CDR3 region has 14 residues. CDR3 amino acids: CASSVAGTLDEQYF. The CDR3, as DNA: TGTGCCAGCAGCGTAGCTGGGACACTCGACGAGCAGTACTTC. The whole variable domain, filled in from reference TRBV9 and TRBJ2-7, reads DSGVTQTPKHLITATGQRVTLRCSPRSGDLSVYWYQQSLDQGLQFLIQYYNGEERAKGNILERFSAQQFPDLHSELNLSSLELGDSALYFCASSVAGTLDEQYFGPGTRLTVT.

In this sample, this clonotype turned up many times. V is TRBV2 and J is TRBJ2-7; D gene ambiguous. Germline-derived CDR1 and CDR2 are SNHLY and FYNNEI. With 8 bases removed from V and 0 bases from J, the gap between germline ends came to 11 bases. The CDR3 spans 13 residues. The CDR3 loop reads CASDRSTSYEQYF. The CDR3 DNA sequence: TGTGCCAGCGATCGCAGTACCTCCTACGAGCAGTACTTC.

Notes on this clonotype: Given a much more abundant clone one base away, this may be a read error. V gene TRBV6-1 combines with J gene TRBJ2-7; 10 bases fit TRBD2. V lost 6 bases and J lost 0; bases outside the gene matches: 5. The CDR3 is 15 amino acids. The germline V gene has CDR1 MNHNS and CDR2 SASEGT. The CDR3 DNA is TGTGCCAGCAGCGGACTAGCGGAGAGCTCCTACGAGCAGTACTTC. Translating gives CASSGLAESSYEQYF.